This T cell receptor (beta chain) stems from a study of PD-L1 blockade in urothelial cancer. Study-level information: Beginning in about 2014, patients received atezolizumab, given as 1,200 mg intravenously every 3 weeks. About 85% of the 29 patients were males with bladder-origin urothelial cancer. Analyses used blood from 3 weeks (second dose) and 6 weeks after treatment start.

Assay: immunoSEQ multiplex PCR; the TCRdb copy retains only in-frame clones and omits some. The sample contains around 62,000 clones, approximately 91% of which appear only once. CDR1 and CDR2 from the germline V gene are SGHRS and YFSETQ. Germline trimming cut 0 bases from V and 8 bases from J; bases unmatched to any gene: 5. This CDR3 has 15 amino acids. Indicated time point: peripheral blood 6 weeks after treatment start. As to this clone: The antigen remains undetermined.

General observations from the study: Clones that were tumor-associated expanded more in the blood of durable-benefit patients at 3 weeks.

The clonotype originates from a man aged 55-75 years with urothelial cancer. The source was PBMCs, collected around atezolizumab (anti-PD-L1) treatment. The chain combines TRBV5-1 with TRBJ1-6, with 7 positions matching TRBD1. The CDR3, as DNA: TGCGCCAGCAGCTTGGCGACAGGGACATATTCACCCCTCCACTTT. As protein: CASSLATGTYSPLHF. The entire variable domain, with the rest obtained from reference TRBV5-1 and TRBJ1-6, is as follows: KAGVTQTPRYLIKTRGQQVTLSCSPISGHRSVSWYQQTPGQGLQFLFEYFSETQRNKGNFPGRFSGRQFSNSRSEMNVSTLELGDSALYLCASSLATGTYSPLHFGNGTRLTVT.